Below are 22 T cell receptor beta chains sequenced from a single sample in a study of blood T cell repertoires in COVID-19. Assay used: immunoSEQ multiplex PCR; TCRdb lists only in-frame clones, some missing. This sample has roughly 150,000 clones; just over 85% occur once, and the top ten carry more than 3.5%. Sequencing was done on a sample of PBMCs or T cells enriched from blood (not recorded which). The receptors originated from a man between 45 and 60 years old who had recovered from COVID-19.

This clone was detected only a few times. V usage is TRBV28 and J usage is TRBJ1-6; 7 positions match TRBD1. The CDR3 spans 14 residues. Germline V gene sequence: CDR1 MDHEN, CDR2 SYDVKM. With 6 bases clipped from V and 7 bases from J, the junction kept 6 bases outside the gene matches. CDR3 protein: CASRYQGENSPLHF. CDR3 DNA sequence: TGTGCCAGCAGGTACCAGGGGGAAAATTCACCCCTCCACTTT.

This rearrangement joins TRBV11-3 to TRBJ2-7; tentatively, D is TRBD1 (6 bases). The CDR3 is made up of 13 amino acids. V lost 3 bases and J lost 7, with 13 bases in between. CDR1 and CDR2 (germline): SGHNT, YENEEA. CDR3 region: CASSFNRVGEQYF. CDR3 bases: TGTGCCAGCAGCTTTAACAGGGTAGGGGAGCAGTACTTC.

The genes are TRBV7-2 and TRBJ2-3; D ambiguous. CDR3 length: 14 amino acids. Germline assignment: CDR1 SGHTA and CDR2 FQGNSA. Trimming left V 5 bases short and J 2 bases short, with 11 bases between. The chain's CDR3 is CASSQVQYTDTQYF. CDR3 DNA: TGTGCCAGCAGCCAGGTTCAGTACACAGATACGCAGTATTTT. The full variable domain, completed using reference TRBV7-2 and TRBJ2-3, is GAGVSQSPSNKVTEKGKDVELRCDPISGHTALYWYRQSLGQGLEFLIYFQGNSAPDKSGLPSDRFSAERTGGSVSTLTIQRTQQEDSAVYLCASSQVQYTDTQYFGPGTRLTVL.

This clone has a handful of counts. The chain employs TRBV11-2 and TRBJ2-4, with D possibly TRBD2 on 5 matching bases. Trimming cost V 2 bases and J 3 bases, with 11 bases left between them. The germline V gene has CDR1 SGHAT and CDR2 FQNNGV. The CDR3 covers 15 residues. CDR3 in amino acids: CASSLFGNDKNIQYF. For the CDR3, the DNA is TGTGCCAGCAGCTTATTCGGGAATGACAAAAACATTCAGTACTTC.

The rearrangement joins TRBV2 to TRBJ2-2, with D tentatively TRBD2 (6 bases). The CDR3 loop spans 15 amino acids. Germline CDR1 is SNHLY and CDR2 is FYNNEI. V shed 8 bases and J shed 7 bases, with 20 bases lying between them. DNA for the CDR3: TGTGCCAGCCTAAAGGAGGGACTCCAGGGCGGGGAGCTGTTTTTT. As protein: CASLKEGLQGGELFF.

The chain combines TRBV6-5 with TRBJ1-1, with 9 bases fitting TRBD1. CDR1 and CDR2 (germline): MNHEY, SVGAGI. CDR3 length: 14 residues. V shed 6 bases, J shed 7 bases, and the junction held 9 bases outside the gene matches. The DNA of the CDR3 is TGTGCCAGCAGGCGCGACAGGGGGGAGAATGAAGCTTTCTTT. Protein sequence: CASRRDRGENEAFF.

This chain connects TRBV2 to TRBJ1-6; D is possibly TRBD1 (5 bases). The CDR3 runs to 14 residues. The germline V gene encodes CDR1 SNHLY and CDR2 FYNNEI. Trimming pared 6 bases from V and 3 bases from J, leaving 9 bases between. CDR3 sequence: CASRLTGYNSPLHF. The CDR3 region has the DNA TGTGCCAGCAGGTTAACAGGCTATAATTCACCCCTCCACTTT. Full variable domain (remainder filled in from reference TRBV2 and TRBJ1-6): EPEVTQTPSHQVTQMGQEVILRCVPISNHLYFYWYRQILGQKVEFLVSFYNNEISEKSEIFDDQFSVERPDGSNFTLKIRSTKLEDSAMYFCASRLTGYNSPLHFGNGTRLTVT.

This clone has more than one count but fewer than ten. This sequence joins TRBV4-3 and TRBJ1-1; D call uncertain. V lost 0 bases to trimming and J lost 10 bases, with 9 bases between them. This CDR3 has 12 residues. Per the germline V gene, CDR1 is LGHNA and CDR2 is YSLEER. CDR3 region: CASSQDRGGAFF. CDR3 in DNA: TGCGCCAGCAGCCAAGATCGGGGTGGAGCTTTCTTT.

The genes are TRBV7-3 and TRBJ2-5; 7 bases match TRBD1. CDR3 length: 15 residues. The germline CDR1 and CDR2 sequences are SGHTA and FQGTGA. V gave up 5 bases and J gave up 4 bases; unmatched junction bases: 10. The CDR3 nucleotides read TGTGCCAGCAGCATTCACAGGGGTCCCCGAGAGACCCAGTACTTC. Protein: CASSIHRGPRETQYF. Full variable domain (rest looked up from reference TRBV7-3 and TRBJ2-5): GAGVSQTPSNKVTEKGKYVELRCDPISGHTALYWYRQSLGQGPEFLIYFQGTGAADDSGLPNDRFFAVRPEGSVSTLKIQRTERGDSAVYLCASSIHRGPRETQYFGPGTRLLVL.

In this sample, this clone turned up once. This chain links TRBV28 with TRBJ2-3; 9 bases fit TRBD1. V lost 5 bases, J lost 5 bases, and 11 bases stayed unmatched. Germline V gene data show CDR1 as MDHEN and CDR2 as SYDVKM. CDR3 length equals 16 residues. CDR3 sequence (DNA): TGTGCCAGCAGTCCACCCGGGACAGGGCTAGGAGATACGCAGTATTTT. Its protein is CASSPPGTGLGDTQYF.

In DNA, the CDR3 is TGTGCCAGCTCACCAGACGGCGGGGATGAGCAGTTCTTC. As protein: CASSPDGGDEQFF. V usage is TRBV18 and J usage is TRBJ2-1; a weak D match, TRBD2 (6 bases). CDR1 is KGHSH and CDR2 is LQKENI in the germline V gene. The CDR3 is 13 residues long. V lost 2 bases and J 8 bases, leaving 10 bases between the germline ends.

The V call is TRBV29-1, the J call TRBJ2-3, with 9 nucleotides matching TRBD1. Unmatched junction bases numbered 8, after V lost 7 bases and J lost 3 bases. Germline lookup yields CDR1 SQVTM and CDR2 ANQGSEA. This CDR3 contains 14 residues. The CDR3: CSGYRDRATDTQYF. The CDR3 DNA follows: TGCAGCGGGTACCGGGACAGGGCGACAGATACGCAGTATTTT.

This clone has a single count. The CDR3 region is CASSFKGQGGYNSPLHF. For the CDR3, the DNA is TGTGCCAGCAGTTTTAAGGGACAGGGAGGTTATAATTCACCCCTCCACTTT. V gene TRBV28 combines with J gene TRBJ1-6; 9 nucleotides line up with TRBD1. The CDR3 is 17 residues long. CDR1 MDHEN and CDR2 SYDVKM come from the germline V gene. V was pared by 3 bases and J by 4 bases, with 7 bases of the junction left unmatched.

The chain is built from TRBV4-3 and TRBJ2-2; maybe TRBD2 (5 bases). Germline V lookup: CDR1 LGHNA, CDR2 YSLEER. This CDR3 has 14 amino acids. Deletions cut 4 bases from V and 5 bases from J, with 11 bases between. Here the CDR3 reads CASSRDRGTGELFF. CDR3 DNA: TGCGCCAGCAGCCGGGATAGAGGGACCGGGGAGCTGTTTTTT.

The chain joins TRBV19 to TRBJ2-1, with 13 bases matching TRBD2. There are 17 residues in the CDR3. Germline values: CDR1 LNHDA, CDR2 SQIVND (reference sequence). V lost 4 bases and J lost 5; bases outside the gene matches: 8. CDR3: CASSTRTSGSPHNEQFF. Here the CDR3 DNA reads TGTGCCAGTAGTACCAGGACTAGCGGGAGCCCCCACAATGAGCAGTTCTTC. The full variable domain, its missing parts supplied by reference TRBV19 and TRBJ2-1, is DGGITQSPKYLFRKEGQNVTLSCEQNLNHDAMYWYRQDPGQGLRLIYYSQIVNDFQKGDIAEGYSVSREKKESFPLTVTSAQKNPTAFYLCASSTRTSGSPHNEQFFGPGTRLTVL.

The chain has TRBV3-1 (or the pseudogene TRBV3-2) and TRBJ1-6; D not resolved. The ends were cut back, 0 bases at V and 7 bases at J, with 13 bases in the middle. The length of the CDR3 is 16 residues. Germline V gene lookup returns CDR1 LGHDT and CDR2 YNNKEL (reference sequence). This CDR3 is CASSQEKQAWNSPLHF. For the CDR3, the DNA is TGTGCCAGCAGCCAAGAGAAGCAGGCCTGGAATTCACCCCTCCACTTT.

The chain recombines TRBV5-8 with TRBJ1-5; D might be TRBD1 (5 bases). Germline V CDR1 and CDR2: SGHTS, YDEGEE. Trimming took 4 bases from V and 0 from J, leaving 14 bases between them. The CDR3 length is 16 residues. The CDR3 sequence is CASSEKWGYSNQPQHF. In DNA form, the CDR3 reads TGTGCCAGCAGCGAAAAATGGGGCTATAGCAATCAGCCCCAGCATTTT.

The chain is built from TRBV11-2 and TRBJ1-1; no firm D call. With 3 bases removed from V and 2 bases from J, the gap between germline ends came to 13 bases. The CDR3 is made up of 15 amino acids. Germline V gives CDR1 SGHAT, CDR2 FQNNGV. The chain's CDR3 is CASSLMGRINTEAFF. As DNA, the CDR3 is TGTGCCAGCAGCTTGATGGGGAGGATAAACACTGAAGCTTTCTTT. Full variable domain (outside the CDR3, taken from reference TRBV11-2 and TRBJ1-1): EAGVAQSPRYKIIEKRQSVAFWCNPISGHATLYWYQQILGQGPKLLIQFQNNGVVDDSQLPKDRFSAERLKGVDSTLKIQPAKLEDSAVYLCASSLMGRINTEAFFGQGTRLTVV.

CDR3 in amino acids: CATSRGTLSGRVDNEQFF. Here the CDR3 DNA reads TGTGCCACCAGCAGAGGAACTTTAAGCGGGAGGGTCGACAATGAGCAGTTCTTC. V gene TRBV15 combines with J gene TRBJ2-1, with 10 bases lining up with TRBD2. The CDR3 has 18 residues. The germline gives CDR1 LNHNV, CDR2 YYDKDF (reference sequence). With V trimmed by 1 base and J by 5 bases, 11 bases remained unmatched.

The chain uses TRBV11-2 and TRBJ2-2; 10 bases fit TRBD2. The germline V gene encodes CDR1 SGHAT and CDR2 FQNNGV. Trimming at V came to 3 bases and at J to 8 bases, leaving 6 bases not matched to a gene. The CDR3 length is 15 residues. DNA for the CDR3: TGTGCCAGCAGCTTGGTACTAGCGGGGAGGGGGGAGCTGTTTTTT. Translating it yields CASSLVLAGRGELFF.

This clone showed up just a few times. This chain uses TRBV29-1 with TRBJ1-2; D remains unclear. Per germline, CDR1 SQVTM and CDR2 ANQGSEA. The CDR3 has 14 amino acids. The ends were cut back, 4 bases at V and 8 bases at J, with 20 bases in the middle. The CDR3 DNA follows: TGCAGCGTTGTCGGGGAACGGGGAGGGCAGGGCTACACCTTC. Its translation is CSVVGERGGQGYTF.

This clone appeared once. This chain links TRBV3-1 (or the pseudogene TRBV3-2) with TRBJ1-3, with D possibly matching TRBD1 (5 bases). Germline V gene sequence: CDR1 LGHDT, CDR2 YNNKEL (reference sequence). With 4 bases removed from V and 8 bases from J, the gap between germline ends came to 15 bases. CDR3 size: 14 residues. CDR3 coding DNA: TGTGCCAGCAGCCTACCGGGCCGCAGGGACACCATATATTTT. It yields the protein CASSLPGRRDTIYF.